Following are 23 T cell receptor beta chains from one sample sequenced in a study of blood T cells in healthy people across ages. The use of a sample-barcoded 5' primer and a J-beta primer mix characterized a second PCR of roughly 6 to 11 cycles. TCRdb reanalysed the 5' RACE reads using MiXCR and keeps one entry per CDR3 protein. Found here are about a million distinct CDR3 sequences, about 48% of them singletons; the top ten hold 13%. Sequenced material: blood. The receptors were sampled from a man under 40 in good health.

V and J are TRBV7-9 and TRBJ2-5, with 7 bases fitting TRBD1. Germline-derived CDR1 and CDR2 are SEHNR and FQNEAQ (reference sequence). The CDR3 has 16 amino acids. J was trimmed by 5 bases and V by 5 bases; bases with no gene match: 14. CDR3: CASSPRRQGIQETQYF. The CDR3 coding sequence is TGTGCCAGCAGCCCACGTCGACAGGGAATTCAGGAGACCCAGTACTTC.

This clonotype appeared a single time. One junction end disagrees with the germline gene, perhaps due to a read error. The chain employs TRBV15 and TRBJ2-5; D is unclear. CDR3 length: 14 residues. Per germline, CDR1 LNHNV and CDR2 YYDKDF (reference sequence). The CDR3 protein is CATSRDQTEDTQYF. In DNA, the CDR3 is TGTGCCACCAGCAGAGATCAGACTGAAGATACCCAGTACTTC.

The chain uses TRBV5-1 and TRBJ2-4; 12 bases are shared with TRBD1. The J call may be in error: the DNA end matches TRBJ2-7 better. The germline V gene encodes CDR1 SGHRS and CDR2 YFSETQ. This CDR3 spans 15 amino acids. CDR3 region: CASSPGTGGLNEQYF. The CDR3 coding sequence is TGCGCCAGCAGCCCCGGGACAGGGGGCCTCAACGAGCAGTACTTC.

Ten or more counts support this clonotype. CDR3 sequence reads: CSARQGEGTRGRNEQFF. CDR3 nucleotides: TGCAGTGCAAGACAGGGCGAGGGCACACGGGGTCGCAATGAGCAGTTCTTC. The chain recombines TRBV20-1 with TRBJ2-1; 7 bases align to TRBD1. The ends lost 6 bases at V and 6 bases at J; junction bases unmatched: 20. Germline V gives CDR1 DFQATT, CDR2 SNEGSKA (reference sequence). The CDR3 sequence is 17 residues long.

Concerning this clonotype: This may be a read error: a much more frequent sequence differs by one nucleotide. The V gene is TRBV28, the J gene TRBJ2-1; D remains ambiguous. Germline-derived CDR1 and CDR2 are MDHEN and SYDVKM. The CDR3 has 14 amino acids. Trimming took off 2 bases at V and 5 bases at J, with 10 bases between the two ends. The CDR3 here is CASSLRDQNNEQFF. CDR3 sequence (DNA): TGTGCCAGCAGTTTAAGGGATCAGAACAATGAGCAGTTCTTC.

CDR3 DNA sequence: TGTGCCAGCAGTGACTCGAGTGGACAGGGGGCAGATACGCAGTATTTT. Its translation: CASSDSSGQGADTQYF. The V call is TRBV6-4, the J call TRBJ2-3, with 10 bases lining up with TRBD1. The germline gives CDR1 MRHNA, CDR2 SNTAGT. V trimming: 0 bases; J trimming: 4 bases; junction bases outside the gene matches: 4. CDR3 size: 16 residues.

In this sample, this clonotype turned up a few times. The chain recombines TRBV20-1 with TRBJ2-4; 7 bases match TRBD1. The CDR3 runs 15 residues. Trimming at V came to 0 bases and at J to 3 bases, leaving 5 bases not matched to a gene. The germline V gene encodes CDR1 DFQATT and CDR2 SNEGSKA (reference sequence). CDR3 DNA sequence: TGCAGTGCTAGAGATGACAGGGACCACAAAAACATTCAGTACTTC. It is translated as CSARDDRDHKNIQYF.

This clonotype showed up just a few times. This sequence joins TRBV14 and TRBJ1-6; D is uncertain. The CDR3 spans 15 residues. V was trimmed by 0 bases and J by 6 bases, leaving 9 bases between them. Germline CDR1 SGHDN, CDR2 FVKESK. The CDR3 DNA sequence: TGTGCCAGCAGCCAAGATCTGGCTGTTAATTCACCCCTCCACTTT. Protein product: CASSQDLAVNSPLHF. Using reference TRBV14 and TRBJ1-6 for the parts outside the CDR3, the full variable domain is EAGVTQFPSHSVIEKGQTVTLRCDPISGHDNLYWYRRVMGKEIKFLLHFVKESKQDESGMPNNRFLAERTGGTYSTLKVQPAELEDSGVYFCASSQDLAVNSPLHFGNGTRLTVT.

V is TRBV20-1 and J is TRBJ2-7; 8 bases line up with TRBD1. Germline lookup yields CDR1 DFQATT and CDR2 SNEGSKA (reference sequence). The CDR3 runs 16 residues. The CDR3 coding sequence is TGCAGGCGCAACTCAGGGGGCATCCCTCCCCCTTACGAGCAGTACTTC. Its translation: CRRNSGGIPPPYEQYF.

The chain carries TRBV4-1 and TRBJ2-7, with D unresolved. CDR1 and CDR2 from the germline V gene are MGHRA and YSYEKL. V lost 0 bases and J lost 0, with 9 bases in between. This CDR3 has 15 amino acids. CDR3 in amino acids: CASSQERVGSYEQYF. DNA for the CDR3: TGCGCCAGCAGCCAAGAAAGAGTGGGCTCCTACGAGCAGTACTTC.

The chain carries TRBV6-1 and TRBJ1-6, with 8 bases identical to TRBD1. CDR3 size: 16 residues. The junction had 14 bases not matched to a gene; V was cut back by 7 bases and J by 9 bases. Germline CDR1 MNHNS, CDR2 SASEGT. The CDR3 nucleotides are TGTGCCAGCATAGTAGCTAGGCAGGGGGCCTTTTCACCCCTCCACTTT. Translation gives CASIVARQGAFSPLHF.

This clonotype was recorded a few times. Here the CDR3 DNA reads TGTGCCAGCAGTGAAGCGCGCAGCCACTATGGCTACACCTTC. The encoded protein is CASSEARSHYGYTF. V gene TRBV6-1 combines with J gene TRBJ1-2, with unresolved D. CDR3 length equals 14 residues. V was clipped by 0 bases and J by 3 bases, with 8 bases between them. Germline assignment: CDR1 MNHNS and CDR2 SASEGT.

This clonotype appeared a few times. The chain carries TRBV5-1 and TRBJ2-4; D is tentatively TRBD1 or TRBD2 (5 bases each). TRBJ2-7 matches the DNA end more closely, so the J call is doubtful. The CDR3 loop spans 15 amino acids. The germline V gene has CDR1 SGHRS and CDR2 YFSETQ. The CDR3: CASRPRQGPLYEQYF. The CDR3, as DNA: TGCGCCAGCAGACCCCGCCAGGGACCGCTTTACGAGCAGTACTTC.

CDR3 in amino acids: CASSERAGTYNEQFF. The CDR3 region has the DNA TGTGCCAGCAGTGAAAGGGCGGGAACCTACAATGAGCAGTTCTTC. This chain uses TRBV25-1 with TRBJ2-1; tentatively, D is TRBD2 (6 bases). From germline, CDR1 is MGHDK and CDR2 SYGVNS. CDR3 length: 15 residues. The V end was cut by 2 bases, the J end by 2 bases, with 10 bases between.

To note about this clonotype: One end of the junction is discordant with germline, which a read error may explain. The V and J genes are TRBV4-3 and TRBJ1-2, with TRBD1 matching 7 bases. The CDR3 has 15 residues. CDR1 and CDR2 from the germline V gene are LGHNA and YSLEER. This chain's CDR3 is CACSLVIGTVHGYTF. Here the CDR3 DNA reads TGCGCCTGCAGCTTAGTAATCGGGACAGTTCATGGCTACACCTTC.

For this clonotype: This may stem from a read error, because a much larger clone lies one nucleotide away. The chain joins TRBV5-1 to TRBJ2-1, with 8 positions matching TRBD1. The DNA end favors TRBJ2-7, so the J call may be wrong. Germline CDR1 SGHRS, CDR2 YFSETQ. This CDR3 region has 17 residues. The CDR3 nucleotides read TGCGCCAGCAGCTTCACCCTGACAGGGGAAGGGTACAATGAGCAGTACTTC. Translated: CASSFTLTGEGYNEQYF.

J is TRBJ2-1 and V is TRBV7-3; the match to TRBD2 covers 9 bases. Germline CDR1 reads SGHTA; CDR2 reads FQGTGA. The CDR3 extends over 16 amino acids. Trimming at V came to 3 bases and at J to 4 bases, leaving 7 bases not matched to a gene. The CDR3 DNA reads TGTGCCAGCAGCTTTACCGGGACTAGCCTATACAATGAGCAGTTCTTC. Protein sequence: CASSFTGTSLYNEQFF.

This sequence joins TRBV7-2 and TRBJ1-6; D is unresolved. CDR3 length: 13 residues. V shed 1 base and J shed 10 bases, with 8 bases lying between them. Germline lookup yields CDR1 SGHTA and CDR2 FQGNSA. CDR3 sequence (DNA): TGTGCCAGCAGCTTAGGCCCCGGCTCACCCCTCCACTTT. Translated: CASSLGPGSPLHF.

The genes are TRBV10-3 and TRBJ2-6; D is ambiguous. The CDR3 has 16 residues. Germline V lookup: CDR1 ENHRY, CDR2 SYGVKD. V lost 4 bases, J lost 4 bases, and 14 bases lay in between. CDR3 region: CAISGDTGRGANVLTF. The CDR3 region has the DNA TGTGCCATCAGTGGCGATACCGGCAGGGGGGCCAACGTCCTGACTTTC.

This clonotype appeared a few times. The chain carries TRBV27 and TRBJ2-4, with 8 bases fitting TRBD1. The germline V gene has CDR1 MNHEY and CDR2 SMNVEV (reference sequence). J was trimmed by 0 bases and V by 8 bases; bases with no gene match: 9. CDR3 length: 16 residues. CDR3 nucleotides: TGTGCCAGCCGTGGGACAGGTAGTCTAGCCAAAAACATTCAGTACTTC. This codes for CASRGTGSLAKNIQYF.

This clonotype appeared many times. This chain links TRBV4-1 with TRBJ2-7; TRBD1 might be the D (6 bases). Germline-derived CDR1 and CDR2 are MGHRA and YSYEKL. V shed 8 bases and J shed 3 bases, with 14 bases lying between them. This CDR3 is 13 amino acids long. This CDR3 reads CASAWTANYEQYF. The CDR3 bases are TGCGCCAGCGCCTGGACAGCGAACTACGAGCAGTACTTC.

CDR3 loop: CASSVDLTLTGEQYF. The CDR3 bases are TGTGCCAGCAGCGTAGATCTTACCCTCACTGGCGAGCAGTACTTC. V is TRBV9 and J is TRBJ2-7; no clear D gene. The CDR3 spans 15 residues. The V end was cut by 0 bases, the J end by 6 bases, with 16 bases between. Looked up from germline, CDR1 is SGDLS and CDR2 is YYNGEE.

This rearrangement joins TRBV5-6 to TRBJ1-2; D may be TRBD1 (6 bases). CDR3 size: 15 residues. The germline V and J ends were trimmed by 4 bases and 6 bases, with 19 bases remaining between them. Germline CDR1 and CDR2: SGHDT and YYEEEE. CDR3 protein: CASSPDGGPLDGYTF. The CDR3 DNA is TGTGCCAGCAGCCCGGACGGGGGGCCCCTGGATGGCTACACCTTC.